Sequencing of this T cell receptor beta chain was carried out in a study of blood T cell repertoires in COVID-19. The wider study: Both acute and convalescent COVID-19 samples were obtained from the United States, Italy and Spain. Sample material is recorded as cDNA or gDNA derived from T cells, B-cell-depleted T cells, or PBMCs.

The CDR3 consists of 14 residues. The V and J ends lost 0 bases and 4 bases respectively, with 7 bases between them. Germline-derived CDR1 and CDR2 are SGHRS and YFSETQ. Per the original methods: Amplification with reference gene primers provided the estimates of nucleated cell counts. Assay: immunoSEQ multiplex PCR; the TCRdb copy retains only in-frame clones and omits some. Clone size and the V and J calls come from that table; the DNA yielded D and trimming. The table lists roughly 100,000 clones, 70% to 90% of them singletons. The receptor comes from a woman between 55 and 75 years old with acute or convalescent COVID-19. Sequenced: peripheral blood. V is TRBV5-1 and J is TRBJ2-2; tentatively, D is TRBD1 (5 bases). CDR3 coding DNA: TGCGCCAGCAGCTTGGCAGGGCTCACCGGGGAGCTGTTTTTT. Encoded protein: CASSLAGLTGELFF.